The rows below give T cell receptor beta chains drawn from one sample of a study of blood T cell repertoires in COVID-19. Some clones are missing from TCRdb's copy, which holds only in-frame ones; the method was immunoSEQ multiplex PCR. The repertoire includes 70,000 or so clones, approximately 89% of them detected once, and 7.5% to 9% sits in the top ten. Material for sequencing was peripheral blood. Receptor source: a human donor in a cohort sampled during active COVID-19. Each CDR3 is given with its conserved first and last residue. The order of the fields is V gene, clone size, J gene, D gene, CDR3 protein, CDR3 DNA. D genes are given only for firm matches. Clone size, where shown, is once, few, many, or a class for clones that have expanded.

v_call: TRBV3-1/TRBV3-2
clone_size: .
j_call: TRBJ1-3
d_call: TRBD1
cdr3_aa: CASSHTGVSGNTIYF
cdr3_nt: TGTGCCAGCAGCCATACAGGGGTCTCTGGAAACACCATATATTTT

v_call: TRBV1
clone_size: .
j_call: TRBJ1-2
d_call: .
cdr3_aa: CTSSHLLGIPNYGYTF
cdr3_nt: TGCACCAGCAGCCATCTTCTAGGAATTCCTAACTATGGCTACACCTTC

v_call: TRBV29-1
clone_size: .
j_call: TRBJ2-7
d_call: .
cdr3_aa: CSVETGSYEQYF
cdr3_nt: TGCAGCGTTGAAACGGGCTCCTACGAGCAGTACTTC

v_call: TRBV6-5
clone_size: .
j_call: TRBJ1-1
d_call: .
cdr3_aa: CASSYTSSTEAFF
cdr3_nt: TGTGCCAGCAGTTACACGAGCTCCACTGAAGCTTTCTTT

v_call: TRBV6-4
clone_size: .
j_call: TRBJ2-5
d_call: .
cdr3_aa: CASSDSGPSREGKETQYF
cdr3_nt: TGTGCCAGCAGTGACTCCGGGCCTAGCCGGGAAGGGAAAGAGACCCAGTACTTC

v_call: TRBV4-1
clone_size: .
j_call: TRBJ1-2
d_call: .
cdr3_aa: CASSLYTF
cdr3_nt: TGCGCCAGCAGTCTCTACACCTTC

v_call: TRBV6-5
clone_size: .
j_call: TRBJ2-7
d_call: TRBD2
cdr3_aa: CASRRGLAGSYEQYF
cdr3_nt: TGTGCCAGCAGACGCGGACTAGCGGGTTCCTACGAGCAGTACTTC

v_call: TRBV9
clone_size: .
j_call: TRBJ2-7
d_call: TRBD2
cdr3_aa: CASSANPSGGGQPYEQYF
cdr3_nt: TGTGCCAGCAGCGCAAATCCCTCCGGCGGGGGGCAGCCCTACGAGCAGTACTTC

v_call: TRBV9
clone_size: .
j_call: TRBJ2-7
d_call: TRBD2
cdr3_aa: CAILTSGAYEQYF
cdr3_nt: TGTGCCATCCTGACTAGCGGGGCCTACGAGCAGTACTTC

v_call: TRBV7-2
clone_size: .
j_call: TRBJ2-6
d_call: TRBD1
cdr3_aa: CASSLVAGGVAGANVLTF
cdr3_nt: TGTGCCAGCAGCTTAGTGGCAGGGGGCGTAGCTGGGGCCAACGTCCTGACTTTC

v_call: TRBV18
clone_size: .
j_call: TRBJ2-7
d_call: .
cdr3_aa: CASSAFGVTYEQYF
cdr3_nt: TGTGCCAGCTCAGCATTCGGGGTTACCTACGAGCAGTACTTC

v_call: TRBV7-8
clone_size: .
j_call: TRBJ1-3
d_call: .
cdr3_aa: CASSRPRGSSGNTIYF
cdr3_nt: TGTGCCAGCAGCCGACCTAGGGGGAGCTCTGGAAACACCATATATTTT

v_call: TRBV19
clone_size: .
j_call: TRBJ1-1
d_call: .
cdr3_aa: CASSIGVGAWGYMNTEAFF
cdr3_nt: TGTGCCAGTAGTATAGGAGTAGGGGCCTGGGGATACATGAACACTGAAGCTTTCTTT

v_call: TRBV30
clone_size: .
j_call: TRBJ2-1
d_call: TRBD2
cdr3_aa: CAWKVLAGGRSYNEQFF
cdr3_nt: TGTGCCTGGAAAGTACTAGCGGGGGGCCGCTCCTACAATGAGCAGTTCTTC

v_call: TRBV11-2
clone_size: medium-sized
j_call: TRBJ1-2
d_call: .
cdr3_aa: CASSGLAGTRLYGYTF
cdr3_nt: TGTGCCAGCAGCGGATTAGCCGGGACTAGGCTCTATGGCTACACCTTC

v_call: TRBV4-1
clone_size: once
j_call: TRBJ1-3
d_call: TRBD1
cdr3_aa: CASSRIQGGDTIYF
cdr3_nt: TGCGCCAGCAGCCGAATCCAGGGGGGCGACACCATATATTTT

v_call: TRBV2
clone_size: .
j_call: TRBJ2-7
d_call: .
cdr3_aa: CASSGGVLANEQYF
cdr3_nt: TGTGCCAGCAGTGGGGGGGTACTAGCCAACGAGCAGTACTTC

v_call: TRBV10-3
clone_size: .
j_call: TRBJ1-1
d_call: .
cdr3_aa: CAIRSANTEAFF
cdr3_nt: TGTGCCATCAGGAGCGCGAACACTGAAGCTTTCTTT

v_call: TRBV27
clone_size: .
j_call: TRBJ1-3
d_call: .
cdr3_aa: CASSLSSGSGNTIYF
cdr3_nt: TGTGCCAGCAGTTTATCGTCGGGATCGGGAAACACCATATATTTT

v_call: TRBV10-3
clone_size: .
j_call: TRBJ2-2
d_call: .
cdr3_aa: CAISELGGRPPELFF
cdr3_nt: TGTGCCATCAGTGAGTTGGGGGGTAGACCTCCGGAGCTGTTTTTT

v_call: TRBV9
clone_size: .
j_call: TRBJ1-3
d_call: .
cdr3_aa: CASSAGGQGLANTIYF
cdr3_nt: TGTGCCAGCAGCGCCGGTGGGCAGGGACTCGCAAACACCATATATTTT

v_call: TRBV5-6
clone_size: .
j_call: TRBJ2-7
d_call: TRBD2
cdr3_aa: CASSPVAGGPHEQYF
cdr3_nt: TGTGCCAGCAGCCCGGTAGCGGGGGGGCCCCACGAGCAGTACTTC

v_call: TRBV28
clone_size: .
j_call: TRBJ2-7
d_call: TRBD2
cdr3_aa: CASTLSGGAYEQYF
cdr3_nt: TGTGCCAGCACCCTTAGCGGGGGGGCCTACGAGCAGTACTTC